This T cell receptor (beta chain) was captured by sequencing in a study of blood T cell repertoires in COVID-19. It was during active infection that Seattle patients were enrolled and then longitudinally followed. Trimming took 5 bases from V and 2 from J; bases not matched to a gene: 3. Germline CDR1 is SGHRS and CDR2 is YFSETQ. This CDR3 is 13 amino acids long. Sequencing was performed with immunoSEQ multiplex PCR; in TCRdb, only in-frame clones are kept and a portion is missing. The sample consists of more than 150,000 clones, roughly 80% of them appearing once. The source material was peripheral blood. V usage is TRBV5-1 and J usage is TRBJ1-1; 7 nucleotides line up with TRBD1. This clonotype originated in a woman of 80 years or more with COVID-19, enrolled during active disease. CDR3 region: CASRGQVNTEAFF. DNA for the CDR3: TGCGCCAGCAGAGGACAGGTTAACACTGAAGCTTTCTTT.